This entry describes one T cell receptor beta chain. Because the CDR3 is missing its conserved closing phenylalanine or tryptophan, this is likely a read error. The limits of the CDR3 on the DNA are not certain, so only TCRdb's listed CDR3 is given. Genomic DNA acted as the template from which TCR beta VDJ combination and CDR3 sequence profiling were carried out. TCRdb re-called the reads through MiXCR, storing one row per CDR3 protein. The table has some 200,000 distinct CDR3 sequences, over 60% seen once; the top ten hold about 31%. The sample originates from a study of CD8+CD57+ T cells in acquired aplastic anemia. Germline-derived CDR1 and CDR2 are SNHLY and FYNNEI. Ends included, the CDR3 has 13 residues.

Sequencing was performed on sorted CD4+, CD8+, or CD8+CD57+ T cells (not recorded which) from PBMCs. The chain employs TRBV2 and TRBJ1-3. This TCR was sampled from a human donor in good health. Here the CDR3 reads CASIGQPGNTIYS.